Sequencing of this T cell receptor beta chain was carried out in a study of blood T cells in healthy people across ages. The V and J ends lost 7 bases and 0 bases, in that order; junction bases with no gene match: 2. The CDR3 extends over 12 amino acids. CDR1 and CDR2 from the germline V gene are SQVTM and ANQGSEA. A second PCR, run for about 6 to 11 cycles, used a sample-barcoded 5' primer plus a J-beta primer mix. TCRdb used MiXCR to reprocess the 5' RACE reads, holding one entry per CDR3 protein. The sample holds 750,000 to 950,000 distinct CDR3 sequences, roughly 24% seen once. The same specimen was also included in a second study, on T cells of mothers and their children.

This TCR was recovered from a boy between 10 and 17 years old in good health. The sequencing sample was made of blood. The chain is built from TRBV29-1 and TRBJ2-7; 8 bases align to TRBD1. CDR3 DNA: TGCAGCGCGGGACAGGCCTCCTACGAGCAGTACTTC. Protein product: CSAGQASYEQYF.